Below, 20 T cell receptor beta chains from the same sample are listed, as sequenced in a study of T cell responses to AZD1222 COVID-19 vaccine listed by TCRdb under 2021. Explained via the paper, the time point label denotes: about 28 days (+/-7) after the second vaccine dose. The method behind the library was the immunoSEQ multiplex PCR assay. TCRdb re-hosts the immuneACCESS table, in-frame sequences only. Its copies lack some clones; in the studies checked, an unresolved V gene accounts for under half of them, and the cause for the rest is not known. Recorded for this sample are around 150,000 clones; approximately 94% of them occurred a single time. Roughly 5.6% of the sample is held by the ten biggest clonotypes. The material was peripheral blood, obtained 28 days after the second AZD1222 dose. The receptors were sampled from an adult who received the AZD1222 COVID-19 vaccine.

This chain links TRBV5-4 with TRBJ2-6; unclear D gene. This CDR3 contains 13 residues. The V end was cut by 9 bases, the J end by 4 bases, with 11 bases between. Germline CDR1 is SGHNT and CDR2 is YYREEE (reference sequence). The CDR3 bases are TGTGCCACCCGACCCATGGGGGCCAACGTCCTGACTTTC. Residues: CATRPMGANVLTF.

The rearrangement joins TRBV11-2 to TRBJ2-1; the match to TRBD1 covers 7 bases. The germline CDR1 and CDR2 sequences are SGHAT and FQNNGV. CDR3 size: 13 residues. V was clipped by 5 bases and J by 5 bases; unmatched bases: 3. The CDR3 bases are TGTGCCAGCAGCAGAGGGGGCCACAATGAGCAGTTCTTC. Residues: CASSRGGHNEQFF.

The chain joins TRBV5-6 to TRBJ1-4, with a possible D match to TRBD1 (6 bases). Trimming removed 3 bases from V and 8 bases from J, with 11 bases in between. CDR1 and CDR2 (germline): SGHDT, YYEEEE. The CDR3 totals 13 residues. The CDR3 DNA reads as TGTGCCAGCAGCTGGGACAATGAAGAAAAACTGTTTTTT. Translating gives CASSWDNEEKLFF.

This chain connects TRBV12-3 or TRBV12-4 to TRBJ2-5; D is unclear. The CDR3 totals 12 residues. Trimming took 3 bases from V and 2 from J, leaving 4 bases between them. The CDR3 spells CASSFGQETQYF. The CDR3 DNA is TGTGCCAGCAGTTTCGGGCAAGAGACCCAGTACTTC.

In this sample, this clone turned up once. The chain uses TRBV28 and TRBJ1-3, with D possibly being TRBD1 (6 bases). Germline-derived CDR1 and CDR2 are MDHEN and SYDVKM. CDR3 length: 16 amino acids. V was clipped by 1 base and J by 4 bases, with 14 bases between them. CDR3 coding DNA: TGTGCCAGCAGTTTATCAGACACGGGGGGCGGAAACACCATATATTTT. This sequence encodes CASSLSDTGGGNTIYF.

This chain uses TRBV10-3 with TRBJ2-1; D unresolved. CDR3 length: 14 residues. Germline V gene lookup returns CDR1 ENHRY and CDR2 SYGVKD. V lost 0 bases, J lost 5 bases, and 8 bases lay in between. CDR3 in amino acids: CAISESQPNNEQFF. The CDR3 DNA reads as TGTGCCATCAGTGAGTCACAGCCTAACAATGAGCAGTTCTTC.

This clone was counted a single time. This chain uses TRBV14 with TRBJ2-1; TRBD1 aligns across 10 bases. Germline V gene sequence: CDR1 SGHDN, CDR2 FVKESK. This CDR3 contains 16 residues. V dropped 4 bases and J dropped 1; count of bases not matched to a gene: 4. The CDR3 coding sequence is TGTGCCAGCAGCCCCCGGACAGGGGGGTCCTACAATGAGCAGTTCTTC. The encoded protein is CASSPRTGGSYNEQFF.

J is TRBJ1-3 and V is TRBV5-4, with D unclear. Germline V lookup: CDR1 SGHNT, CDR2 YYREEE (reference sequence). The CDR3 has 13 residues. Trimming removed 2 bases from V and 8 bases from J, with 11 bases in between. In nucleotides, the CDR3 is TGTGCCAGCAGCTTAGGAGGGTACGACACCATATATTTT. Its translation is CASSLGGYDTIYF.

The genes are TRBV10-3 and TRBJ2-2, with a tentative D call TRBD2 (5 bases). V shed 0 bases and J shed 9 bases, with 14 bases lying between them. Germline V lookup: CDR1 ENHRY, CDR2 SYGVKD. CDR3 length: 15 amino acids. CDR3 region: CAISESGLLTRELFF. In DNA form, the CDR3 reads TGTGCCATCAGTGAGTCAGGACTCCTAACGCGGGAGCTGTTTTTT.

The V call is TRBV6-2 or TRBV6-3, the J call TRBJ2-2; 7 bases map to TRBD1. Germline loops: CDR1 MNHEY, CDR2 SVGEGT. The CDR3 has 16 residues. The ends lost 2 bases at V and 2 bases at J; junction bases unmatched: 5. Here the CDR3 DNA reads TGTGCCAGCAGTTACCGGACAGGCCTAAACACCGGGGAGCTGTTTTTT. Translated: CASSYRTGLNTGELFF.

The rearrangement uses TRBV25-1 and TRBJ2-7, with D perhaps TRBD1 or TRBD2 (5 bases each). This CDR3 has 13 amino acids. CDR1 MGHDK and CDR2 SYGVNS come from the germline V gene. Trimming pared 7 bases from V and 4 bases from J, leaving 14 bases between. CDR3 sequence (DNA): TGTGCCAGCAAAGGGGAGTCGACATACGAGCAGTACTTC. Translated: CASKGESTYEQYF.

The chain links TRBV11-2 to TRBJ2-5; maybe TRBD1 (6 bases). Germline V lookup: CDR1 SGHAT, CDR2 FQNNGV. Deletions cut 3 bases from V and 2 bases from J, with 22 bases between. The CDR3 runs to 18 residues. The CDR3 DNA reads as TGTGCCAGCAGCTTTACTCCTCGTCCGGGACACAATCAAGAGACCCAGTACTTC. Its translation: CASSFTPRPGHNQETQYF.

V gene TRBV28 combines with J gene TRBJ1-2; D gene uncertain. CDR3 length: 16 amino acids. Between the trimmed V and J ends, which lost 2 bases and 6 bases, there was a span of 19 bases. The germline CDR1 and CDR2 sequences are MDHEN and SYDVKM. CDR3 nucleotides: TGTGCCAGCAGTTTAAGTCGTTTGGGGTTGGGCGATGGCTACACCTTC. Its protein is CASSLSRLGLGDGYTF.

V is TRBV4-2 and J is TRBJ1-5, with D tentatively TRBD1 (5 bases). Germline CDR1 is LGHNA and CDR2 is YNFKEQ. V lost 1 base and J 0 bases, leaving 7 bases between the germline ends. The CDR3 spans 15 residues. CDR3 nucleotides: TGTGCCAGCAGCCAAGCCGACAGTAGCAATCAGCCCCAGCATTTT. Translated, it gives CASSQADSSNQPQHF.

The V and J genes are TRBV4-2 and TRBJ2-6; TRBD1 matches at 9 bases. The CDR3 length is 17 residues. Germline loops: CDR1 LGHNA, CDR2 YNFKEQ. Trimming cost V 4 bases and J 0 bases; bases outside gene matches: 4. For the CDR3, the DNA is TGTGCCAGCAGCCCGGGACAGGGAACCTCTGGGGCCAACGTCCTGACTTTC. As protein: CASSPGQGTSGANVLTF.

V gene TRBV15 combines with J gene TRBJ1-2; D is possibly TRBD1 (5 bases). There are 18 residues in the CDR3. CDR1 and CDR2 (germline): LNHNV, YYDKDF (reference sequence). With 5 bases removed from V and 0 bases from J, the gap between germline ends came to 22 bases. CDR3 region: CATSPTSLGGRANYGYTF. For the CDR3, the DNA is TGTGCCACCAGCCCAACTTCCCTTGGGGGGAGAGCTAACTATGGCTACACCTTC.

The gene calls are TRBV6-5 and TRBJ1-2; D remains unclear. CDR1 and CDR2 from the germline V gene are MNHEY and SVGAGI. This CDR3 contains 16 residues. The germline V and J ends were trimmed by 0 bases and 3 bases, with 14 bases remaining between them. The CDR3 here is CASSYSRRSSYYGYTF. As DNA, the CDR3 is TGTGCCAGCAGTTACTCGCGGCGCAGTTCCTACTATGGCTACACCTTC.

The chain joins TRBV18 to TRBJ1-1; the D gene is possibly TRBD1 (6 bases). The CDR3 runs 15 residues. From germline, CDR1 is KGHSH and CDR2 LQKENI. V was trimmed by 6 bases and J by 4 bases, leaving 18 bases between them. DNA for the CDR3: TGTGCCAGCTCCGGCCTGACACAGGGATTCACTGAAGCTTTCTTT. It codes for CASSGLTQGFTEAFF.

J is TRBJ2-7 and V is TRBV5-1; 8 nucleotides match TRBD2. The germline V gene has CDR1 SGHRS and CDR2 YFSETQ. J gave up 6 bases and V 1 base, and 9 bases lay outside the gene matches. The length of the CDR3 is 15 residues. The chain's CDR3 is CASSLNLAGRSEQYF. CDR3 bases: TGCGCCAGCAGCTTGAATCTAGCGGGCCGCTCCGAGCAGTACTTC.

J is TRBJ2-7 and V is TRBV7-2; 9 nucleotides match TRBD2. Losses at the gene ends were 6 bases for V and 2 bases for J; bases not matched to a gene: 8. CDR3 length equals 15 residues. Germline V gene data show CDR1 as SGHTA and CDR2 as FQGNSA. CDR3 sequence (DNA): TGTGCCAGCAGATCAAGGGCGGGAGGGCCCTACGAGCAGTACTTC. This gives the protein CASRSRAGGPYEQYF.